This T cell receptor (beta chain) was documented in a study of cytomegalovirus exposure and HLA in healthy donors. PCR involved 60 Vbeta and 13 Jbeta primers. Sequencing was performed with immunoSEQ multiplex PCR; in TCRdb, only in-frame clones are kept and a portion is missing. The sample carries approximately 170,000 clones, roughly 79% recorded once. Study-level points and caveats: Later, TCR association rates were found to vary by HLA locus, highest for DRB1 and lowest for HLA-C.

From germline, CDR1 is MGHDK and CDR2 SYGVNS. The CDR3 sequence is 16 residues long. There were likely unrecorded immune exposures, though donors were nominally healthy when sampled. A note on this clone: Its cognate antigen is unknown. One end of the junction is discordant with germline, which a read error may explain.

V usage is TRBV25-1 and J usage is TRBJ2-6, with D tentatively TRBD1 (5 bases). Sequencing was done on a sample of PBMCs. This receptor was taken from a man between 35 and 55 years old in good health and CMV-seronegative. The CDR3 protein is CASSESLVSGANGLTF. The CDR3 bases are TGTGCCAGCAGTGAATCACTGGTCTCTGGGGCCAACGGCCTGACTTTC.